This T cell receptor beta chain was obtained from a study of molecular identifiers for immune sequencing clone quantification. This clonotype was counted between two and nine times. What it binds is not known. Sorting isolated naive CD8 T cells as CD8+CD4-CCR7+CD45RA+ events. In preparing bulk TCR libraries, previously described methods and listed TCR primers were used. TCRdb re-derived calls from the PCR reads in MiXCR, one entry per CDR3 protein. The sample includes approximately 320,000 distinct CDR3 sequences, roughly 24% seen only once; the top ten take about 0.73%. Study-level points and caveats: Detection of one spiked Jurkat cell's TCR RNA reportedly worked in 900,000 to 1,000,000 naive cells. Clones that exceeded 20 RNA copies held over 99% of effector molecules, yet under 1% in naive cells.

The sample comprised naive CD8+ T cells from blood, with Jurkat cell RNA spiked in. The sample's subset: FACS-sorted CD8+CD4-CCR7+CD45RA+ naive T cells. This TCR was recovered from a human donor in good health. Some libraries in this study had Jurkat cell RNA spiked in.

Here the CDR3 DNA reads TGTGCCAGCAGTTACACTAGCGGGGGTAGCGGGGAGCTGTTTTTT. This gives the protein CASSYTSGGSGELFF. This chain connects TRBV12-3 or TRBV12-4 to TRBJ2-2, with 11 nucleotides matching TRBD2. The trim removed 4 bases at V and 7 bases at J, leaving 5 bases unmatched. This CDR3 spans 15 amino acids.